This T cell receptor (beta chain) was profiled in a study of blood T cell repertoires in COVID-19. Only in-frame clones appear in the TCRdb table, and some are missing; sequencing was by immunoSEQ multiplex PCR. The table lists just under 250,000 clones, approximately 90% of them singletons, with approximately 4.1% in the top ten. The V and J ends lost 5 bases and 1 base, in that order; junction bases with no gene match: 11. This CDR3 contains 17 residues. Germline-derived CDR1 and CDR2 are MNHNY and SVGAGI (reference sequence). Recovered status in Cohort 3 required two negative PCRs, clearance, or symptom resolution.

This rearrangement joins TRBV6-6 to TRBJ1-2, with 9 bases fitting TRBD1. The sample taken for sequencing was PBMCs or T cells enriched from blood (not recorded which). The TCR originated in a woman in her 30s who had recovered from COVID-19. CDR3 nucleotides: TGTGCCAGCAGTCGTCGGACCGGGACAGGGATTAACTATGGCTACACCTTC. This codes for CASSRRTGTGINYGYTF.